This T cell receptor (beta chain) was captured by sequencing in a study of T cells in Graves' hyperthyroidism and ophthalmopathy. Study as a whole: Before any treatment, at initial diagnosis, peripheral blood was collected.

Findings and limits, study-wide: In simple terms, a model built on 13 V-J features told ophthalmopathy apart from stable hyperthyroidism.

Germline trimming cut 6 bases from V and 6 bases from J; bases unmatched to any gene: 6. This CDR3 spans 13 amino acids. Germline V gives CDR1 DFQATT, CDR2 SNEGSKA (reference sequence). Hyperthyroidism, newly diagnosed and lasting under 2 months, affected patients aged 18 to 65. Patients were excluded for uncontrolled infection, other autoimmune disease, pregnancy or lactation. The table lists this clonotype with many counts. Its antigen is as yet unknown. The source material, RNA transcripts, was used to amplify TCR beta CDR3 regions. First-round RT-PCR targeting the TCR CDR3 was performed with the HTBI primer set. TCRdb re-called the multiplex PCR reads through MiXCR, storing one row per CDR3 protein. The sample holds 540,000 or so distinct CDR3 sequences; 15% to 18% are singletons and the top ten take under 8%.

Sequenced sample: blood. This TCR was recovered from a woman in her twenties or thirties with Graves' hyperthyroidism. The chain joins TRBV20-1 to TRBJ2-1, with 9 bases lining up with TRBD2. CDR3 amino acids: CSAASGKGNEQFF. The CDR3, as DNA: TGCAGTGCCGCTAGCGGGAAGGGCAATGAGCAGTTCTTC.